The source of this T cell receptor (beta chain) is a study of blood T cell repertoires in COVID-19. Study background: The origin of the acute and convalescent COVID-19 samples was the United States, Italy and Spain.

In the study's own analysis: From reference gene primer amplification, estimates of nucleated cell counts were derived. TCRdb's copy holds only in-frame clones and misses some; the assay was immunoSEQ multiplex PCR. The V and J calls and clone size come from that table; D and trimming were worked out from the DNA. Found here are around 26,000 clones, roughly 76% of them singletons; the top ten hold almost 40%. The germline V and J ends were trimmed by 0 bases and 1 base, with 7 bases remaining between them. The CDR3 length is 15 residues. Germline CDR1 is LGHNA and CDR2 is YSLEER. The J gene is TRBJ2-1, the V gene TRBV4-3; no definite D call. The sequencing input was peripheral blood. The receptor comes from a man between 65 and 85 years old with acute or convalescent COVID-19. CDR3 nucleotides: TGCGCCAGCAGCCAAGATCTTGCGTCCTACAATGAGCAGTTCTTC. This gives the protein CASSQDLASYNEQFF.